This T cell receptor beta chain is drawn from a study of T cell responses to AZD1222 COVID-19 vaccine. On the study more broadly: Analyses pooled second doses at about 4 or about 12 weeks.

Findings of the study overall: Clonal diversity may have been underestimated in mostly white British donors. An increase in Spike-specific TCR breadth and depth was observed after two AZD1222 doses. The study identified only six AZD1222 recipients as seropositive at baseline.

The table came from immunoSEQ multiplex PCR; TCRdb's copy has only in-frame clones and leaves some out. The profile shows 200,000 or so clones, approximately 91% of them singletons. To note about this clone: Its antigen is undetermined.

This CDR3 region has 11 residues. Germline CDR1 MNHEY, CDR2 SVGEGT. V lost 4 bases, J lost 7 bases, and 8 bases lay in between. V gene TRBV6-2 or TRBV6-3 combines with J gene TRBJ2-7; no definite D call. The clonotype was recovered from an adult in good health. Sequenced material: peripheral blood, taken on day 0 of AZD1222 vaccination. The DNA of the CDR3 is TGTGCCAGCAGTTTCGGATGGGAGCAGTACTTC. Translation gives CASSFGWEQYF.